This paragraph reports one TCR beta chain. Its antigen is currently unknown. The team made cDNA by running eight separate reactions for each sample. TCRdb derives one entry per CDR3 protein from the 5' RACE reads, leaving out DNA. Its table lists 150,000 to 200,000 distinct CDR3 sequences. The sample originates from a study of monozygotic twins with inflammatory bowel disease. The study, taken as a whole, reports: Immunosuppressive treatment differences may have increased patient repertoire variability.

The CDR3 contains 14 residues. Germline V gene sequence: CDR1 SGHRS, CDR2 YFSETQ. The clonotype was recovered from a human donor with ulcerative colitis or Crohn's disease, or a healthy co-twin of an affected twin (not recorded which). Sequencing was carried out using blood. The chain combines TRBV5-1 with TRBJ2-3; TCRdb returns TRBD1, unconfirmable since there is no DNA. The CDR3 loop reads CASSLSGGRDTQYF.